The clone carrying this T cell receptor beta chain showed up many times. Antigen unknown. Trimming shortened V by 2 bases and J by 4 bases, and 12 bases separated the two germline ends. The germline V gene encodes CDR1 SGDLS and CDR2 YYNGEE. This CDR3 comprises 14 residues. The data derive from a study of Graves' ophthalmopathy and Graves' hyperthyroidism. Study-wide context: Stable hyperthyroidism meant no ophthalmopathy within 18 months of follow-up.

The study's findings and limits: In predicting ophthalmopathy progression, the model reached roughly 71% sensitivity and around 72% specificity. Blood also harbored most expanded thyroid clonotypes above 0.001 frequency.

Investigators amplified TCR beta CDR3 regions from RNA transcripts. First-round RT-PCR used HTBI primers; second-round multiplex PCR followed. TCRdb processed the multiplex PCR reads anew with MiXCR; each CDR3 protein has one entry. This sample has some 1.1 million distinct CDR3 sequences; roughly two fifths occur once, and the top ten carry over 8.5%. Additional autoimmune diseases, uncontrolled infections, pregnancy or lactation disqualified patients. This sequence was found in an adult man with Graves' hyperthyroidism. Sample: peripheral blood or thyroid tissue (not recorded which). The chain has TRBV9 and TRBJ1-1, with D tentatively TRBD1 (5 bases). DNA of the CDR3: TGTGCCAGCAGCGTCGGGGGGATGAGCACTGAAGCTTTCTTT. Its translation: CASSVGGMSTEAFF.